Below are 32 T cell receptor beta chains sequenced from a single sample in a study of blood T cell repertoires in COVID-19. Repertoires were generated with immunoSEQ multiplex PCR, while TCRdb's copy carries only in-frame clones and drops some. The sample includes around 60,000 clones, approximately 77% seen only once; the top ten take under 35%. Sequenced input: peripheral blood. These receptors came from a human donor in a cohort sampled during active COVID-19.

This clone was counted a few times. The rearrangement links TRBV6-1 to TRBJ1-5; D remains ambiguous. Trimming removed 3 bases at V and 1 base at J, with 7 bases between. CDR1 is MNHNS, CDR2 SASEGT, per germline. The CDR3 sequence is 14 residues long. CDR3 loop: CASSEWRSNQPQHF. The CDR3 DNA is TGTGCCAGCAGTGAGTGGAGGAGCAATCAGCCCCAGCATTTT.

The CDR3 loop reads CASSLAPHRGYEQYF. The CDR3 DNA reads as TGTGCCAGCAGCTTAGCGCCCCACAGGGGCTACGAGCAGTACTTC. The V and J genes are TRBV7-2 and TRBJ2-7; 7 bases align to TRBD1. The CDR3 loop spans 15 amino acids. V trimming: 0 bases; J trimming: 3 bases; junction bases outside the gene matches: 5. Germline lookup yields CDR1 SGHTA and CDR2 FQGNSA.

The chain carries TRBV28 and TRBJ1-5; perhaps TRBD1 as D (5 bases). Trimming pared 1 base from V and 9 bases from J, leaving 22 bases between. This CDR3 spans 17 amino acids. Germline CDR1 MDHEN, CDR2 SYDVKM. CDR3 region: CASSLYRTGGIGGPQHF. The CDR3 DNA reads TGTGCCAGCAGTTTATACCGGACGGGTGGGATCGGGGGGCCCCAGCATTTT.

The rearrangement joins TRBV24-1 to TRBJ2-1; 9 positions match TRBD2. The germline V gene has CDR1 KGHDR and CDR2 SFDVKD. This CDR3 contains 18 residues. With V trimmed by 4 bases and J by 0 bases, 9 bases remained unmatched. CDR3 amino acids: CATSDRTLSGSSYNEQFF. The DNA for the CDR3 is TGTGCCACCAGTGACCGCACGCTTAGCGGGAGCTCCTACAATGAGCAGTTCTTC.

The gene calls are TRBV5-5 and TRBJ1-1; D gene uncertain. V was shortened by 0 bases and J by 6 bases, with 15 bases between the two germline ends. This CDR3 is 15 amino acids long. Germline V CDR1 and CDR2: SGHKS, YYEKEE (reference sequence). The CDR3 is CASSLDFALSAEAFF. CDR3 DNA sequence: TGTGCCAGCAGCTTGGATTTTGCTCTGTCGGCTGAAGCTTTCTTT. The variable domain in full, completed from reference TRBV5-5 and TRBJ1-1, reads DAGVTQSPTHLIKTRGQQVTLRCSPISGHKSVSWYQQVLGQGPQFIFQYYEKEERGRGNFPDRFSARQFPNYSSELNVNALLLGDSALYLCASSLDFALSAEAFFGQGTRLTVV.

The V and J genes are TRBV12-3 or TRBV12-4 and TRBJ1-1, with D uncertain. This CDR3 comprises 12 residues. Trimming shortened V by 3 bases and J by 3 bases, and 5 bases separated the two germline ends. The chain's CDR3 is CASSFTDTEAFF. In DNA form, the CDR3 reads TGTGCCAGCAGTTTTACGGACACTGAAGCTTTCTTT.

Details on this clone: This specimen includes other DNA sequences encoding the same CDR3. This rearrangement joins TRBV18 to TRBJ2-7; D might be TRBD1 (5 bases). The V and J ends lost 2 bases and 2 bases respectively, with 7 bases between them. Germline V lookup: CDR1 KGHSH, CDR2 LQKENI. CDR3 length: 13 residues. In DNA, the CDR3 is TGTGCCAGCTCACCAGGGGCTCCCTACGAGCAGTACTTC. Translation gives CASSPGAPYEQYF.

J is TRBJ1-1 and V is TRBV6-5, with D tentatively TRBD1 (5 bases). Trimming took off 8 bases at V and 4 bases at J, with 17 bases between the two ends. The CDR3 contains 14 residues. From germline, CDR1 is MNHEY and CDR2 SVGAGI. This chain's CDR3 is CASFSYRGSTEAFF. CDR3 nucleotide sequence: TGTGCCAGCTTTTCCTATAGGGGCAGCACTGAAGCTTTCTTT.

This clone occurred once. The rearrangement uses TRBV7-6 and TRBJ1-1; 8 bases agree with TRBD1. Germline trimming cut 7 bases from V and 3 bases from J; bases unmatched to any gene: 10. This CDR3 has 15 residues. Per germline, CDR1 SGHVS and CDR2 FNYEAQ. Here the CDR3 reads CASTPVRTGHTEAFF. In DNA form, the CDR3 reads TGTGCCAGCACCCCAGTCCGGACAGGGCACACTGAAGCTTTCTTT.

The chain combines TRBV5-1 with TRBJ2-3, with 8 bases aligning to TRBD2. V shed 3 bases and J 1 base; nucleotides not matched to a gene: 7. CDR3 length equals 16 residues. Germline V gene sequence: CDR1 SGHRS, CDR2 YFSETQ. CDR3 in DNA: TGCGCCAGCAGCTCCGGGGGGGTAGCGGGCACAGATACGCAGTATTTT. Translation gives CASSSGGVAGTDTQYF.

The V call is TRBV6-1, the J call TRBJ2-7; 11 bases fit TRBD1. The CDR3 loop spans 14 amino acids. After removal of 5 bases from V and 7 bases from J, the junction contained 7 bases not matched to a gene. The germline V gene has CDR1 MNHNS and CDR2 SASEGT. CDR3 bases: TGTGCCAGCAGTTTGGGACAGGGGGGGAAAGAGCAGTACTTC. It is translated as CASSLGQGGKEQYF.

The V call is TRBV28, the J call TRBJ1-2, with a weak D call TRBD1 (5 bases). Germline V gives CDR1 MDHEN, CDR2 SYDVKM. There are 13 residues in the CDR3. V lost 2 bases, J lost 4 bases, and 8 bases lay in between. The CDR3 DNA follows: TGTGCCAGCAGTTTACAGGGTCCCTATGGCTACACCTTC. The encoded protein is CASSLQGPYGYTF.

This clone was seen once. CDR3 loop: CASRRDTTDTQYF. The CDR3 DNA reads as TGTGCCAGCAGACGGGACACCACAGATACGCAGTATTTT. This chain joins TRBV6-5 and TRBJ2-3; tentative D call: TRBD1 (6 bases). This CDR3 comprises 13 residues. Trimming removed 6 bases from V and 2 bases from J, with 9 bases in between. CDR1 and CDR2 (germline): MNHEY, SVGAGI.

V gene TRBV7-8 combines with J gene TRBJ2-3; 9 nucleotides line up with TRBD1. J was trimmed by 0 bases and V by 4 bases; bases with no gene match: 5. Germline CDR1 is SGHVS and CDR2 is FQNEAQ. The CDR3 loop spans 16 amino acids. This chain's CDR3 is CASSWGTGLSTDTQYF. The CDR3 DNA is TGTGCCAGCAGCTGGGGGACAGGGCTGAGCACAGATACGCAGTATTTT.

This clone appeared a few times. The CDR3 protein is CASSYSGGKYNQPQHF. CDR3 nucleotides: TGTGCCAGCAGTTATTCTGGGGGCAAGTACAATCAGCCCCAGCATTTT. The rearrangement uses TRBV6-9 and TRBJ1-5; D perhaps matches TRBD1 (6 bases). With 0 bases removed from V and 3 bases from J, the gap between germline ends came to 12 bases. This CDR3 has 16 amino acids. Germline V gene sequence: CDR1 MNHGY, CDR2 SVAAGI.

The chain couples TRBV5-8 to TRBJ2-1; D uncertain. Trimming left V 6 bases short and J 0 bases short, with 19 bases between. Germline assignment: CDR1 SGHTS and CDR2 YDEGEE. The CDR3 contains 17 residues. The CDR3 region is CASTSLAGLSSYNEQFF. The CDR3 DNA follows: TGTGCCAGCACCTCCTTGGCAGGCCTTAGCTCCTACAATGAGCAGTTCTTC.

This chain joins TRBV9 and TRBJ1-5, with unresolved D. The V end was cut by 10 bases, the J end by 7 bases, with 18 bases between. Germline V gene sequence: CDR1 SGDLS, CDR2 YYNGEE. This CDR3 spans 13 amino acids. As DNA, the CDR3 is TGTGCCGCATCGGAGTCCCTGAGCCAGCCCCAGCATTTT. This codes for CAASESLSQPQHF.

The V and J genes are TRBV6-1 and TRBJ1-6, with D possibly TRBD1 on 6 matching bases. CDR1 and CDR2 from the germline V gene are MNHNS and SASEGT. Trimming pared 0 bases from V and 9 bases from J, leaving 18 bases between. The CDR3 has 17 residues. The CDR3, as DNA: TGTGCCAGCAGTGAAGCCCCGAGCAGGGGAACTGTTTCACCCCTCCACTTT. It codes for CASSEAPSRGTVSPLHF.

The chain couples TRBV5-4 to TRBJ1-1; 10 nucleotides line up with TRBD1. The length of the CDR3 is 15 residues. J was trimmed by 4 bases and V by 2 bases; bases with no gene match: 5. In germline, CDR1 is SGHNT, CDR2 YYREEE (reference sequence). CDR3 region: CASSFDRGPSTEAFF. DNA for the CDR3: TGTGCCAGCAGCTTTGACAGGGGGCCGTCCACTGAAGCTTTCTTT. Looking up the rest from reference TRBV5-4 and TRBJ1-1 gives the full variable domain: ETGVTQSPTHLIKTRGQQVTLRCSSQSGHNTVSWYQQALGQGPQFIFQYYREEENGRGNFPPRFSGLQFPNYSSELNVNALELDDSALYLCASSFDRGPSTEAFFGQGTRLTVV.

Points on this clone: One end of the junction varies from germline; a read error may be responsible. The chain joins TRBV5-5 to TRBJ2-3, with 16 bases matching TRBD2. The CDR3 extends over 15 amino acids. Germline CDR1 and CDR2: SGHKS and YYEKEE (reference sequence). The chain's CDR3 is CASTGTSGGAETQYF. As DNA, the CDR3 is TGTGCCAGCACCGGGACTAGCGGGGGGGCAGAAACGCAGTATTTT.

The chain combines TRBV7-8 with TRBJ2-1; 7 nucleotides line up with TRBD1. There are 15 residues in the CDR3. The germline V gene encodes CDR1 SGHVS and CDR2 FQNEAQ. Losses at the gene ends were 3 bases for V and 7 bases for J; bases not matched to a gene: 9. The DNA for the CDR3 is TGTGCCAGCAGCTTGGGACAGCTCTCGGGAAATGAGCAGTTCTTC. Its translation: CASSLGQLSGNEQFF.

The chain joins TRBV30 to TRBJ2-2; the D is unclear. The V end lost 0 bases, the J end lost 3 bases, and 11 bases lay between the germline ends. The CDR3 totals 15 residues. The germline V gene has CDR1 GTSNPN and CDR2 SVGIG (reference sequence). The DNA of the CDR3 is TGTGCCTGGAGTGTTCCCCCGTGGCACACCGGGGAGCTGTTTTTT. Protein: CAWSVPPWHTGELFF. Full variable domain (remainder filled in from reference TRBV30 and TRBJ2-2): SQTIHQWPATLVQPVGSPLSLECTVEGTSNPNLYWYRQAAGRGLQLLFYSVGIGQISSEVPQNLSASRPQDRQFILSSKKLLLSDSGFYLCAWSVPPWHTGELFFGEGSRLTVL.

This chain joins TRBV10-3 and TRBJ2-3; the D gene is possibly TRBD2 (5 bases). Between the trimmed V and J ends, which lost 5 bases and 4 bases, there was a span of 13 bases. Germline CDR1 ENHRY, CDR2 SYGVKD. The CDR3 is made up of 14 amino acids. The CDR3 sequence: CAISFPGGSDTQYF. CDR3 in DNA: TGTGCCATCAGTTTCCCGGGCGGGTCAGATACGCAGTATTTT.

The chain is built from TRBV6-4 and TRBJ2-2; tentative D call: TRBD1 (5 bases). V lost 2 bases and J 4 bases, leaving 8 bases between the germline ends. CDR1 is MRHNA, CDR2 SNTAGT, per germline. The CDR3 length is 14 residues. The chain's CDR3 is CASSDRGGTGELFF. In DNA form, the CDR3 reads TGTGCCAGCAGTGACAGGGGCGGCACCGGGGAGCTGTTTTTT.

The CDR3 loop is CASLEEKGRLFF. The CDR3 DNA is TGTGCCAGCTTGGAGGAAAAGGGAAGACTGTTTTTT. The genes are TRBV6-6 and TRBJ1-4; D is unclear. The CDR3 consists of 12 residues. V was clipped by 8 bases and J by 13 bases, with 17 bases between them. Germline CDR1 MNHNY, CDR2 SVGAGI (reference sequence).

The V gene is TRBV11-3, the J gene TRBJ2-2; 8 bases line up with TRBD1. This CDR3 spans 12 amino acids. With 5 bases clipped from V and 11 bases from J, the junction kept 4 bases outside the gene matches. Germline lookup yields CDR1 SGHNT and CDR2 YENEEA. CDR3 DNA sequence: TGTGCCAGCAGCCGGACAGGGATTGAGCTGTTTTTT. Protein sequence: CASSRTGIELFF.

The CDR3 loop is CATSDLRASGSSRNEQFF. The CDR3 DNA reads TGTGCCACCAGTGATTTGAGGGCTAGCGGGAGCTCCCGGAATGAGCAGTTCTTC. The genes are TRBV24-1 and TRBJ2-1, with 10 bases aligning to TRBD2. Germline V gene sequence: CDR1 KGHDR, CDR2 SFDVKD. The CDR3 has 18 residues. With 0 bases clipped from V and 7 bases from J, the junction kept 11 bases outside the gene matches.

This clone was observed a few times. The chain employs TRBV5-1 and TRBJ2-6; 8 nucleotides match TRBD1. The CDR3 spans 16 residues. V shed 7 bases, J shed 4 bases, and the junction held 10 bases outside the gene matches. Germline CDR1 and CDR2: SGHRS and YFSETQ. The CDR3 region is CASSTGEMRGANVLTF. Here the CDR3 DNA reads TGCGCCAGCTCGACAGGGGAAATGAGAGGGGCCAACGTCCTGACTTTC.

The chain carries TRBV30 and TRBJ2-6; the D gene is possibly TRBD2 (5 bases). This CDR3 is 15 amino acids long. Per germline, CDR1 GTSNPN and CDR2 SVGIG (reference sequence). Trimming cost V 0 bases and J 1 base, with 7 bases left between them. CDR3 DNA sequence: TGTGCCTGGAGTGTACTAGGGTCTGGGGCCAACGTCCTGACTTTC. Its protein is CAWSVLGSGANVLTF.

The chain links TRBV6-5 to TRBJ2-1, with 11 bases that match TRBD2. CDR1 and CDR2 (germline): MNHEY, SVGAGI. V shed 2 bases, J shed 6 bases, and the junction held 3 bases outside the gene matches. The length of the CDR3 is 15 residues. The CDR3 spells CASSYLSGGANEQFF. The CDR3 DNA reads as TGTGCCAGCAGTTACCTTAGCGGGGGGGCCAATGAGCAGTTCTTC.

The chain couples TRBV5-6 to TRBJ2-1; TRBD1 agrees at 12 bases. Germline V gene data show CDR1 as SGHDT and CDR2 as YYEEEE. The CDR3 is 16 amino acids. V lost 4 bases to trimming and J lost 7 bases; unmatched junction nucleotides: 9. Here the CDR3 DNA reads TGTGCCAGCAGCAAAGACCCGGGACAGGGGGCTAATGAGCAGTTCTTC. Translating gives CASSKDPGQGANEQFF. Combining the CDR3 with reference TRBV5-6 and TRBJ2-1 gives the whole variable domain DAGVTQSPTHLIKTRGQQVTLRCSPKSGHDTVSWYQQALGQGPQFIFQYYEEEERQRGNFPDRFSGHQFPNYSSELNVNALLLGDSALYLCASSKDPGQGANEQFFGPGTRLTVL.

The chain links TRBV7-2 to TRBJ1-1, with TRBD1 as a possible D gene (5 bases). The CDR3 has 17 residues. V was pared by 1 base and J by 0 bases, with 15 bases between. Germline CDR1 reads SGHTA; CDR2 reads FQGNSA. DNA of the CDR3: TGTGCCAGCAGCTTAGACAGTGGGGGAGGGTTGAACACTGAAGCTTTCTTT. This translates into CASSLDSGGGLNTEAFF.